This T cell receptor (beta chain) was profiled in a study of shared clonotypes between healthy human individuals. At the level of the study: CD4 naive cells filled three plates per donor, CD4 memory three, CD8 naive two and CD8 memory one.

A word on this clone: What it binds is unknown.

Study-wide results and limits: The diversity represented, both genetic and in exposure history, was limited by few donors.

The V gene's germline CDR1 is LNHDA and CDR2 SQIVND (reference sequence). The CDR3 is 13 amino acids. Trimming took off 6 bases at V and 3 bases at J, with 8 bases between the two ends. Authors' analysis steps: For the immunoSEQ data, sequences were junction-only without quality scores, so filtering differed. The table came from immunoSEQ multiplex PCR; TCRdb's copy has only in-frame clones and leaves some out. D and trimming come from the DNA, and the V and J calls and clone size come from that table. The sample lists some 1 million clones, roughly 75% occurring once. This chain links TRBV19 with TRBJ1-4; unclear D gene. The material sequenced was memory CD4+ T cells sorted from blood. Regarding subset: CD45RA-negative fraction. The TCR sequence derives from a man younger than 30 in good health. The CDR3 region is CASRGWANEKLFF. CDR3 DNA sequence: TGTGCCAGTAGAGGGTGGGCTAATGAAAAACTGTTTTTT.